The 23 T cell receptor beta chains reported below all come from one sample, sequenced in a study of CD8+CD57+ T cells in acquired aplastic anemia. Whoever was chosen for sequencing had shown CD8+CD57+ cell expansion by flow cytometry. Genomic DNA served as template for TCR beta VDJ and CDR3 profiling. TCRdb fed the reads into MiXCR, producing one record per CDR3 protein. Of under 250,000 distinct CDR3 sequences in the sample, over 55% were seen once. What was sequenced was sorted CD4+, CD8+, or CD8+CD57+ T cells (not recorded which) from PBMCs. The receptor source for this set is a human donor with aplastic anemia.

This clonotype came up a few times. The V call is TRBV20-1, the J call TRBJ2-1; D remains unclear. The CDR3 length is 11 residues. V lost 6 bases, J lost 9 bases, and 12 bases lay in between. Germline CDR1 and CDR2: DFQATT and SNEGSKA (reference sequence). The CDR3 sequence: CSALLNLEQFF. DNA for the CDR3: TGCAGTGCCCTCCTCAACCTTGAGCAGTTCTTC.

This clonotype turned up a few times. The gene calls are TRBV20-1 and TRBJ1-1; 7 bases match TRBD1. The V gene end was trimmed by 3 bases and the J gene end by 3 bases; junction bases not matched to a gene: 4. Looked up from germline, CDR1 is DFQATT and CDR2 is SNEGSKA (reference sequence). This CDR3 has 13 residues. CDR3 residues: CSASTGTDTEAFF. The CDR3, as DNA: TGCAGTGCTAGCACCGGGACAGACACTGAAGCTTTCTTT.

The CDR3 spells CASSLRGLAGGTGELFF. In DNA, the CDR3 is TGTGCCAGCAGCTTAAGGGGACTAGCGGGGGGCACCGGGGAGCTGTTTTTT. This chain uses TRBV7-9 with TRBJ2-2; 15 bases fit TRBD2. The V segment lost 2 bases and the J segment 4 bases; nucleotides outside the gene matches: 2. Germline values: CDR1 SEHNR, CDR2 FQNEAQ (reference sequence). The CDR3 extends over 17 amino acids.

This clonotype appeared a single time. This CDR3 reads CASSLAEGPRDTEAFF. CDR3 coding DNA: TGTGCCAGCAGCTTGGCCGAGGGGCCCCGCGACACTGAAGCTTTCTTT. The chain recombines TRBV5-6 with TRBJ1-1, with D perhaps matching TRBD1 (5 bases). Germline-derived CDR1 and CDR2 are SGHDT and YYEEEE. This CDR3 spans 16 amino acids. Trimming cost V 0 bases and J 3 bases, with 15 bases left between them.

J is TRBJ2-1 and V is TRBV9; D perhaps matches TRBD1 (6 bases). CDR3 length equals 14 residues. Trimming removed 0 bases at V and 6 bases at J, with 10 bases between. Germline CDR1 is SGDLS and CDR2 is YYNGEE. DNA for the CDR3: TGTGCCAGCAGCGTAGCAGAAGGGGGCAATGAGCAGTTCTTC. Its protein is CASSVAEGGNEQFF.

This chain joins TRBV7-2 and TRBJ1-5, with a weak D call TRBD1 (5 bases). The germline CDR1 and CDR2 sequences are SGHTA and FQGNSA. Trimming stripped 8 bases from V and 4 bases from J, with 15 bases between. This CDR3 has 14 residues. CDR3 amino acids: CASQDTLRNQPQHF. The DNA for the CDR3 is TGTGCCAGCCAGGACACCCTACGAAATCAGCCCCAGCATTTT. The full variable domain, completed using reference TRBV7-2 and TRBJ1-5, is GAGVSQSPSNKVTEKGKDVELRCDPISGHTALYWYRQSLGQGLEFLIYFQGNSAPDKSGLPSDRFSAERTGGSVSTLTIQRTQQEDSAVYLCASQDTLRNQPQHFGDGTRLSIL.

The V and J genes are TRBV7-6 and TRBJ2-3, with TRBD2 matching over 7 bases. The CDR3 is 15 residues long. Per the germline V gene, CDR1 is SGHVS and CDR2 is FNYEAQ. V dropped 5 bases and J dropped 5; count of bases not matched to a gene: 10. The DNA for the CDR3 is TGTGCCAGCAGCCCCGGGGGGAGGCCTGTAGATACGCAGTATTTT. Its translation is CASSPGGRPVDTQYF.

CDR3 residues: CAIKPGPQGTEAFF. DNA of the CDR3: TGTGCCATCAAACCGGGACCTCAGGGGACTGAAGCTTTCTTT. The V and J genes are TRBV10-3 and TRBJ1-1; D perhaps matches TRBD1 (6 bases). There are 14 residues in the CDR3. V was shortened by 7 bases and J by 5 bases, with 17 bases between the two germline ends. CDR1 is ENHRY and CDR2 is SYGVKD in the germline V gene.

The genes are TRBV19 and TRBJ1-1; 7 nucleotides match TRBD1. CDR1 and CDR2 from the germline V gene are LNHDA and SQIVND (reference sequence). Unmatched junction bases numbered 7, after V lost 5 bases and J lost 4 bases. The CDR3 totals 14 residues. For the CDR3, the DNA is TGTGCCAGTAGTTTACAGGGGAGGGGCACTGAAGCTTTCTTT. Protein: CASSLQGRGTEAFF. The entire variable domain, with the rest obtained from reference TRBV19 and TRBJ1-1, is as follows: DGGITQSPKYLFRKEGQNVTLSCEQNLNHDAMYWYRQDPGQGLRLIYYSQIVNDFQKGDIAEGYSVSREKKESFPLTVTSAQKNPTAFYLCASSLQGRGTEAFFGQGTRLTVV.

In DNA form, the CDR3 reads TGCGCCAGCAGCTTGACTAGCACCGGGGAGCTGTTTTTT. This gives the protein CASSLTSTGELFF. J is TRBJ2-2 and V is TRBV5-1; tentative D call: TRBD2 (5 bases). Germline V gene lookup returns CDR1 SGHRS and CDR2 YFSETQ. The CDR3 spans 13 residues. V shed 1 base and J shed 4 bases, with 5 bases lying between them.

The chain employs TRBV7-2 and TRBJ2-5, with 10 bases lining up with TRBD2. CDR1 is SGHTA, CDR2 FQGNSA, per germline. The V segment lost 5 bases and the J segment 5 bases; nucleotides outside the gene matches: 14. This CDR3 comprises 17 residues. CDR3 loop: CASSAKVIAGGRETQYF. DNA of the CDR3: TGTGCCAGCAGCGCCAAAGTAATAGCGGGGGGCCGGGAGACCCAGTACTTC.

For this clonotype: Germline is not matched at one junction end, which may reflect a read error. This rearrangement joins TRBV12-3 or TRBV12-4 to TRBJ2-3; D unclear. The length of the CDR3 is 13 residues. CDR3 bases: TGTGCCACCAGTAGTGCGGGCACAGATACGCAGTATTTT. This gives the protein CATSSAGTDTQYF.

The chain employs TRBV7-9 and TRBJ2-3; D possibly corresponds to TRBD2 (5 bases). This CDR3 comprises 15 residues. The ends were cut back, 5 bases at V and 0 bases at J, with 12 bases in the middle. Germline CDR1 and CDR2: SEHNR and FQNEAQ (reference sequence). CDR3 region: CASSQGRASTDTQYF. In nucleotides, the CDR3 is TGTGCCAGCAGCCAAGGGCGGGCTAGCACAGATACGCAGTATTTT.

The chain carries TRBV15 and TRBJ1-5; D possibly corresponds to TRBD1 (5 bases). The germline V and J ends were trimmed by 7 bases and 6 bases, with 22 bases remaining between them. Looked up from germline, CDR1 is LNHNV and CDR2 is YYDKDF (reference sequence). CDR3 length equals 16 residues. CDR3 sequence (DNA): TGTGCCACCAACCAAGGAGGGAGGGGTAACGGTCAGCCCCAGCATTTT. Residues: CATNQGGRGNGQPQHF.

For the CDR3, the DNA is TGTGCCAGCTCACCAGCGCAGACTTACGAGCAGTACTTC. This sequence encodes CASSPAQTYEQYF. This chain joins TRBV18 and TRBJ2-7, with no clear D. Deletions cut 2 bases from V and 4 bases from J, with 9 bases between. Germline CDR1 reads KGHSH; CDR2 reads LQKENI. CDR3 length: 13 amino acids.

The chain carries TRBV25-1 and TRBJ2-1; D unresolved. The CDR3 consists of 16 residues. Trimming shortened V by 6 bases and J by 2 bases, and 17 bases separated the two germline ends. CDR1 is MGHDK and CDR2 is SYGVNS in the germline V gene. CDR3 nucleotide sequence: TGTGCCAGCAGCTCAACGGGCCCAGCCACCTACAATGAGCAGTTCTTC. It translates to CASSSTGPATYNEQFF.

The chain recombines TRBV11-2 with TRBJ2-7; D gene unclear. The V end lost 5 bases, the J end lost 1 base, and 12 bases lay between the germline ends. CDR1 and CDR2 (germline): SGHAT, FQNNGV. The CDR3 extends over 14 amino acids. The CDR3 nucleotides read TGTGCCAGCAGCCCGCTCGGTGTGTCCTACGAGCAGTACTTC. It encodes CASSPLGVSYEQYF.

CDR3 residues: CATSGPNQPQHF. The DNA of the CDR3 is TGTGCCACCAGTGGGCCAAATCAGCCCCAGCATTTT. The chain links TRBV24-1 to TRBJ1-5, with no clear D. Germline CDR1 and CDR2: KGHDR and SFDVKD. The CDR3 runs to 12 residues. Trimming stripped 5 bases from V and 4 bases from J, with 5 bases between.

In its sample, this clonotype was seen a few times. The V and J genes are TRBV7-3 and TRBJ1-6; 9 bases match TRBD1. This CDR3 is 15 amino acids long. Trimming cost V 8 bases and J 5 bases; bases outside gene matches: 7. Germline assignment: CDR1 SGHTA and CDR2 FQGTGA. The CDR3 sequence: CASRHRGLNNSPLHF. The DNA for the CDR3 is TGTGCCAGCCGACACAGGGGGCTCAATAATTCACCCCTCCACTTT.

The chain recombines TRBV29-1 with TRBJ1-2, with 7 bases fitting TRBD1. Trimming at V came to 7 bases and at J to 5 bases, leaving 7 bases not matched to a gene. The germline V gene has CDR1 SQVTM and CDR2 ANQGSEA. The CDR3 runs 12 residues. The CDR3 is CSGRTGGYGYTF. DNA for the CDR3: TGCAGCGGTAGGACAGGCGGTTATGGCTACACCTTC.

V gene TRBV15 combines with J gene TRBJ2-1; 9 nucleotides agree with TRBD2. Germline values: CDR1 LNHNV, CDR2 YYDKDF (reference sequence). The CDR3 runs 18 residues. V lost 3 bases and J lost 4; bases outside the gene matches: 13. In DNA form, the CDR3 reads TGTGCCACCAGCAGCTTAGTTCTTAGCGGGGGTCATTACAATGAGCAGTTCTTC. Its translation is CATSSLVLSGGHYNEQFF.

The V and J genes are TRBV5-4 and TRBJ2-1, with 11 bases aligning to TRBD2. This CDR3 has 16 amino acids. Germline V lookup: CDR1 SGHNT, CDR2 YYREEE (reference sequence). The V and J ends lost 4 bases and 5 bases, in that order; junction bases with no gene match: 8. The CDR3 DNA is TGTGCCAGCAGCCCGGGACTAGCGGACCCTGACAATGAGCAGTTCTTC. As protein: CASSPGLADPDNEQFF. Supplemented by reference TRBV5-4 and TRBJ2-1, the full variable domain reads ETGVTQSPTHLIKTRGQQVTLRCSSQSGHNTVSWYQQALGQGPQFIFQYYREEENGRGNFPPRFSGLQFPNYSSELNVNALELDDSALYLCASSPGLADPDNEQFFGPGTRLTVL.

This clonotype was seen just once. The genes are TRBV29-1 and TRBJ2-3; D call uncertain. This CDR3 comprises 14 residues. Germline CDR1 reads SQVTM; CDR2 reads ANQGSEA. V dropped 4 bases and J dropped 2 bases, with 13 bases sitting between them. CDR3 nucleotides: TGCAGCGTTGTCCCGGGCGTGGTCACAGATACGCAGTATTTT. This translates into CSVVPGVVTDTQYF.